This T cell receptor (beta chain) stems from a study of cytomegalovirus exposure and HLA in healthy donors. Findings and caveats of the study: Because they were indistinguishable, some V segments, including TRBV6-2 and TRBV6-3, were excluded. For cytomegalovirus status, the classifier reportedly gave diagnoses with high specificity and sensitivity.

Researchers ran the PCR with 60 Vbeta and 13 Jbeta primers. Data came from immunoSEQ multiplex PCR; TCRdb stores just in-frame clones and leaves some out. The sample has 150,000 to 200,000 clones, 79% seen once; the top ten hold less than 2.5%. Turning to this clone: As yet, its antigen is unknown. The identical CDR3 is also encoded by other nucleotide sequences in the sample.

This CDR3 spans 14 amino acids. Germline V gene lookup returns CDR1 SGDLS and CDR2 YYNGEE. Germline trimming cut 3 bases from V and 5 bases from J; bases unmatched to any gene: 3. The chain carries TRBV9 and TRBJ2-2, with 8 bases that match TRBD2. The specimen sequenced was PBMCs. The sequence came from a woman aged 50 to 60 in good health and CMV-seronegative. The CDR3 region has the DNA TGTGCCAGCAGCGCGGGGGGGGATACCGGGGAGCTGTTTTTT. The encoded protein is CASSAGGDTGELFF.